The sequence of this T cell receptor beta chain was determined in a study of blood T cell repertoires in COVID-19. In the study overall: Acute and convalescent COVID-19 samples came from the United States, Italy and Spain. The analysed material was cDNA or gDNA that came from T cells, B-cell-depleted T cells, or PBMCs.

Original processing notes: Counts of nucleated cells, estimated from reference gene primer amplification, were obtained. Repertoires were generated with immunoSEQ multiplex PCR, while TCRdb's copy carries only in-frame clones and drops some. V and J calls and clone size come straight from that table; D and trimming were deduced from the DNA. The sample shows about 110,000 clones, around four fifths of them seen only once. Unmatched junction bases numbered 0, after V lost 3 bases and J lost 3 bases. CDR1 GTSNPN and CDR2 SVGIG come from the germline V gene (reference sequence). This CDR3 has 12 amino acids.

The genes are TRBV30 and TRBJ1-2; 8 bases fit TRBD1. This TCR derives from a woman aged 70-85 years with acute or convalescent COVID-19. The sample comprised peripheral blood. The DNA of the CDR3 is TGTGCCTGGAGGGACAGGGACTATGGCTACACCTTC. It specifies CAWRDRDYGYTF.